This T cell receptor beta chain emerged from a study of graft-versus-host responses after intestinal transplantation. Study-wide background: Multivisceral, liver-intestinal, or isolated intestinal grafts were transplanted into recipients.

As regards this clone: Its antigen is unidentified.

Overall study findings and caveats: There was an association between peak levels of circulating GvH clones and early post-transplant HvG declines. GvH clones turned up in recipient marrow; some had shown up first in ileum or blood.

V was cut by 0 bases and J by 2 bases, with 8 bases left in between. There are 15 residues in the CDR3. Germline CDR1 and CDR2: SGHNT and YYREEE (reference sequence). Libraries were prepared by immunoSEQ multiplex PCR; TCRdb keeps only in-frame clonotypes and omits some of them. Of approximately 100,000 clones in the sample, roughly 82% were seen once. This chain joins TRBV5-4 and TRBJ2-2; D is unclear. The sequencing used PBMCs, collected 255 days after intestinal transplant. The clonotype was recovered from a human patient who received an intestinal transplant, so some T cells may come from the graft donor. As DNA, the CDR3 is TGTGCCAGCAGCTTGGTAGGATCCAACACCGGGGAGCTGTTTTTT. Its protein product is CASSLVGSNTGELFF.